Following are 5 T cell receptor beta chains from one sample sequenced in a study of blood T cell repertoires in COVID-19. TCRdb keeps only in-frame clones here, not all; method: immunoSEQ multiplex PCR. The sample lists about 200,000 clones; approximately 81% were seen once. Sequenced: peripheral blood. The origin of the receptors is a woman of 80 years or more with acute or convalescent COVID-19.

This clone appeared once. This chain uses TRBV19 with TRBJ1-2; TRBD1 agrees at 8 bases. Germline lookup yields CDR1 LNHDA and CDR2 SQIVND (reference sequence). The junction had 11 bases not matched to a gene; V was cut back by 4 bases and J by 7 bases. There are 15 residues in the CDR3. CDR3 residues: CASSKRLQGESGYTF. In DNA form, the CDR3 reads TGTGCCAGTAGTAAACGCTTACAGGGGGAAAGTGGCTACACCTTC.

The rearrangement uses TRBV18 and TRBJ1-5, with TRBD1 matching over 7 bases. Germline assignment: CDR1 KGHSH and CDR2 LQKENI. Unmatched junction bases numbered 11, after V lost 5 bases and J lost 4 bases. The CDR3 sequence is 16 residues long. CDR3 sequence (DNA): TGTGCCAGCTCATTTGACAGGGAGGCGATAAATCAGCCCCAGCATTTT. Amino acids: CASSFDREAINQPQHF. Full variable domain (remainder filled in from reference TRBV18 and TRBJ1-5): NAGVMQNPRHLVRRRGQEARLRCSPMKGHSHVYWYRQLPEEGLKFMVYLQKENIIDESGMPKERFSAEFPKEGPSILRIQQVVRGDSAAYFCASSFDREAINQPQHFGDGTRLSIL.

The chain combines TRBV11-2 with TRBJ2-3, with D possibly TRBD2 on 6 matching bases. The CDR3 is 11 residues long. Germline assignment: CDR1 SGHAT and CDR2 FQNNGV. V was shortened by 6 bases and J by 8 bases, with 9 bases between the two germline ends. The chain's CDR3 is CASSYGGTQYF. CDR3 nucleotide sequence: TGTGCCAGCAGTTACGGGGGTACGCAGTATTTT.

The rearrangement joins TRBV3-1 (or the pseudogene TRBV3-2) to TRBJ2-3, with D unresolved. This CDR3 spans 15 amino acids. The V end was cut by 1 base, the J end by 4 bases, with 12 bases between. Germline CDR1 reads LGHDT; CDR2 reads YNNKEL (reference sequence). The CDR3 DNA is TGTGCCAGCAGCCAAGGTCCCATAGCAGCAGATACGCAGTATTTT. Translating gives CASSQGPIAADTQYF.

The chain is built from TRBV18 and TRBJ1-1; 9 bases match TRBD1. Looked up from germline, CDR1 is KGHSH and CDR2 is LQKENI. After removal of 3 bases from V and 6 bases from J, the junction contained 14 bases not matched to a gene. This CDR3 has 17 residues. CDR3: CASSPRITGQGMPEAFF. In DNA form, the CDR3 reads TGTGCCAGCTCACCCAGAATTACGGGACAGGGAATGCCTGAAGCTTTCTTT.